These 14 T cell receptor beta chains originate from one sample sequenced in a study of T cells in tuberculosis. The assay was immunoSEQ multiplex PCR, and TCRdb's table has in-frame clones only and misses some. The sample carries tens of thousands of clones, under 95% recorded once. Time point indicated: new active TB diagnosis, blood taken before or within 7 days of starting treatment. Sequences were derived from PBMCs, sampled at tuberculosis diagnosis. Receptor source: an adult with tuberculosis.

This clone was detected a few times. The chain links TRBV6-5 to TRBJ1-5; D unresolved. CDR1 and CDR2 from the germline V gene are MNHEY and SVGAGI. This CDR3 spans 12 amino acids. Trimming left V 4 bases short and J 3 bases short, with 4 bases between. The CDR3 here is CASSSPNQPQHF. The CDR3 coding sequence is TGTGCCAGCAGTTCTCCCAATCAGCCCCAGCATTTT.

V usage is TRBV5-6 and J usage is TRBJ1-2; D might be TRBD1 (5 bases). Germline V gene data show CDR1 as SGHDT and CDR2 as YYEEEE. Trimming shortened V by 0 bases and J by 8 bases, and 17 bases separated the two germline ends. The CDR3 length is 15 residues. DNA of the CDR3: TGTGCCAGCAGCTTGGGGACACCGTTACTGGCGGGCTACACCTTC. It specifies CASSLGTPLLAGYTF.

J is TRBJ1-5 and V is TRBV2; perhaps TRBD1 as D (5 bases). V was trimmed by 0 bases and J by 1 base, leaving 7 bases between them. Germline CDR1 SNHLY, CDR2 FYNNEI. The CDR3 extends over 15 amino acids. The CDR3 loop reads CASSEARGSNQPQHF. The DNA for the CDR3 is TGTGCCAGCAGTGAAGCGCGGGGCAGCAATCAGCCCCAGCATTTT.

V gene TRBV6-5 combines with J gene TRBJ1-4, with D possibly being TRBD1 (5 bases). The CDR3 length is 14 residues. Germline V lookup: CDR1 MNHEY, CDR2 SVGAGI. V was clipped by 10 bases and J by 8 bases, with 20 bases between them. The DNA of the CDR3 is TGTGCCACCCGTCTCAACAGGAAGTCCGAAAAACTGTTTTTT. Translated, it gives CATRLNRKSEKLFF.

V and J are TRBV14 and TRBJ2-1; 11 nucleotides line up with TRBD2. The germline gives CDR1 SGHDN, CDR2 FVKESK. The junction had 5 bases not matched to a gene; V was cut back by 2 bases and J by 8 bases. The CDR3 runs 15 residues. The CDR3 DNA reads as TGTGCCAGCAGCCAACTTAGCGGGGGGGCCTATGAGCAGTTCTTC. Residues: CASSQLSGGAYEQFF.

CDR3 residues: CASSPDNRYGYTF. The DNA for the CDR3 is TGTGCCAGCAGCCCTGACAATCGCTATGGCTACACCTTC. This chain links TRBV11-2 with TRBJ1-2; D not certain. CDR1 is SGHAT, CDR2 FQNNGV, per germline. CDR3 length: 13 residues. V lost 5 bases to trimming and J lost 4 bases, with 11 bases between them.

The J gene is TRBJ1-1, the V gene TRBV2, with TRBD1 as a possible D gene (5 bases). From germline, CDR1 is SNHLY and CDR2 FYNNEI. V was cut by 11 bases and J by 4 bases, with 20 bases left in between. The CDR3 covers 14 residues. The CDR3 DNA follows: TGTGCCCGGCAGACGTTATCAGGGTCCACTGAAGCTTTCTTT. Its protein is CARQTLSGSTEAFF. The full variable domain, in which reference TRBV2 and TRBJ1-1 provide the parts outside the CDR3, is EPEVTQTPSHQVTQMGQEVILRCVPISNHLYFYWYRQILGQKVEFLVSFYNNEISEKSEIFDDQFSVERPDGSNFTLKIRSTKLEDSAMYFCARQTLSGSTEAFFGQGTRLTVV.

The J gene is TRBJ2-7, the V gene TRBV2, with 8 bases fitting TRBD1. Germline values: CDR1 SNHLY, CDR2 FYNNEI. Trimming at V came to 6 bases and at J to 3 bases, leaving 4 bases not matched to a gene. CDR3 length: 13 amino acids. The CDR3 loop is CASRRDRGYEQYF. The CDR3, as DNA: TGTGCCAGCAGACGCGACAGGGGCTACGAGCAGTACTTC.

The rearrangement uses TRBV15 and TRBJ2-2; the D is unclear. CDR1 and CDR2 (germline): LNHNV, YYDKDF (reference sequence). The CDR3 has 14 amino acids. Trimming removed 2 bases at V and 3 bases at J, with 7 bases between. CDR3 sequence (DNA): TGTGCCACCAGCAGAACGGCGGACACCGGGGAGCTGTTTTTT. Its translation is CATSRTADTGELFF.

V usage is TRBV5-1 and J usage is TRBJ2-1; D ambiguous. Germline CDR1 SGHRS, CDR2 YFSETQ. The V and J ends lost 4 bases and 5 bases respectively, with 16 bases between them. CDR3 length equals 15 residues. CDR3 sequence: CASSQTKPEDNEQFF. The CDR3 coding sequence is TGCGCCAGCAGCCAAACCAAACCCGAGGACAATGAGCAGTTCTTC.

The chain combines TRBV7-8 with TRBJ1-1; no reliable D call. CDR1 and CDR2 (germline): SGHVS, FQNEAQ. CDR3 length equals 15 residues. V lost 5 bases to trimming and J lost 0 bases, with 13 bases between them. The CDR3 nucleotides are TGTGCCAGCAGCCCTAAAAGAGCTTTGAACACTGAAGCTTTCTTT. Protein product: CASSPKRALNTEAFF.

The rearrangement links TRBV30 to TRBJ1-2; 12 positions match TRBD1. J lost 7 bases, V lost 1 base, and 4 bases had no gene match. Germline values: CDR1 GTSNPN, CDR2 SVGIG (reference sequence). The CDR3 consists of 14 residues. The CDR3 is CAWSGGQGARGYTF. The CDR3 region has the DNA TGTGCCTGGAGTGGGGGACAGGGGGCGCGTGGCTACACCTTC.

The V and J genes are TRBV9 and TRBJ1-2; unclear D gene. Germline V lookup: CDR1 SGDLS, CDR2 YYNGEE. V shed 1 base and J shed 4 bases, with 23 bases lying between them. The CDR3 loop spans 18 amino acids. The CDR3 region is CASSVSPSRATSRYGYTF. The CDR3 nucleotides read TGTGCCAGCAGCGTATCCCCCTCTAGGGCAACTAGTCGCTATGGCTACACCTTC.

This clone was counted only a few times. This sequence joins TRBV27 and TRBJ1-5, with D hard to call. With 3 bases removed from V and 3 bases from J, the gap between germline ends came to 3 bases. The CDR3 has 12 residues. Germline values: CDR1 MNHEY, CDR2 SMNVEV (reference sequence). CDR3 nucleotides: TGTGCCAGCAGTTTTTACAATCAGCCCCAGCATTTT. As protein: CASSFYNQPQHF.